This is a list of T cell receptor beta chains from one sample in a study of beta chain features in type 1 diabetes. Profiling relied on immunoSEQ multiplex PCR, and the TCRdb table lists in-frame clones only, not all of them. Of fewer than 200,000 clones detected, under 9.5% appear once; the ten largest clones hold 0.65%. Sequences were obtained from central memory CD4+ T cells from blood. The receptor source for this set is a man between 18 and 35 years old in good health. CDR3s include the opening cysteine and the closing phenylalanine or tryptophan. D genes are given only for firm matches. A clone size is listed for some rows: how often the clone was seen (once, few, many), or a class if it is expanded.

cdr3_length j_call d_call v_call clone_size cdr3_nt cdr3_aa
13 TRBJ1-2 TRBD1 TRBV6-1 - TGTGCCAGCAGGCCCACAGGGGGCTATGGCTACACCTTC CASRPTGGYGYTF
15 TRBJ2-5 TRBD2 TRBV9 many TGTGCCAGCAGCACCGGGACTAGCGGGAAAGAGACCCAGTACTTC CASSTGTSGKETQYF
15 TRBJ2-2 TRBD1 TRBV11-3 - TGTGCCAGCAGCACTCGGACAGGGAGCACCGGGGAGCTGTTTTTT CASSTRTGSTGELFF
15 TRBJ1-3 - TRBV27 - TGTGCCAGCAGGGAACGGCGGGGCTCTGGAAACACCATATATTTT CASRERRGSGNTIYF
14 TRBJ2-7 TRBD1 TRBV6-5 - TGTGCCAGCAGTCTCGGACAGGAACGGTACGAGCAGTACTTC CASSLGQERYEQYF
14 TRBJ2-7 - TRBV6-1 - TGTGCCAGCAGTGAGGAGGGTCCTACCTACGAGCAGTACTTC CASSEEGPTYEQYF
13 TRBJ1-1 - TRBV29-1 - TGCAGCGCTTCCCGGGATACTCACGCTGAAGCTTTCTTT CSASRDTHAEAFF
17 TRBJ2-1 TRBD2 TRBV27 few TGTGCCAGCAGTCCCCAACCACTAGCGGGGGACGACAATGAGCAGTTCTTC CASSPQPLAGDDNEQFF
14 TRBJ1-1 TRBD1 TRBV14 few TGTGCCAGCAAACAGGGGGCGGCCGGAGCTGAAGCTTTCTTT CASKQGAAGAEAFF
13 TRBJ2-1 TRBD1 TRBV29-1 many TGCAGCGTGCCGGGACAGGGAAACAATGAGCAGTTCTTC CSVPGQGNNEQFF
15 TRBJ2-5 TRBD2 TRBV7-8 few TGTGCCAGCAGCTCCGTTGGGCTAGCGGGAGGACCCCAGTACTTC CASSSVGLAGGPQYF
17 TRBJ2-1 TRBD2 TRBV5-1 - TGCGCCAGCAGCCTAGAAAGACTAGCGGGAGTTCACAATGAGCAGTTCTTC CASSLERLAGVHNEQFF
14 TRBJ1-2 - TRBV7-9 many TGTGCCAGCAGCTCCTTACAGGGCTCCTATGGCTACACCTTC CASSSLQGSYGYTF
15 TRBJ2-3 TRBD2 TRBV4-2 - TGTGCCAGCAGCCAAACTAGCGGGGGGGCAGATACGCAGTATTTT CASSQTSGGADTQYF
15 TRBJ1-4 - TRBV6-5 few TGTGCCAGCAGCCCTTCGGGGGCAACTAATGAAAAACTGTTTTTT CASSPSGATNEKLFF
15 TRBJ1-4 TRBD1 TRBV9 - TGTGCCAGCAGCGTACAGACAGGGGAGGCGGAAAAACTGTTTTTT CASSVQTGEAEKLFF
13 TRBJ2-7 - TRBV12-5 many TGTGCTAGTGGGCCCGGGACACCCCGCGAGCAGTACTTC CASGPGTPREQYF
14 TRBJ1-6 - TRBV19 few TGTGCCAGTAGTACCCGACAGGAAAATTCACCCCTCCACTTT CASSTRQENSPLHF
12 TRBJ2-1 TRBD2 TRBV29-1 - TGCAGCGCTAGCGGGAAAGGTAATGAGCAGTTCTTC CSASGKGNEQFF
15 TRBJ2-7 TRBD2 TRBV7-2 - TGTGCCAGCAGCTTACTCTCTAGCGGGGCCTACGAGCAGTACTTC CASSLLSSGAYEQYF
14 TRBJ2-5 TRBD2 TRBV7-2 few TGTGCCAGCAGTATAGGACTAGCGGAAGAGACCCAGTACTTC CASSIGLAEETQYF
14 TRBJ1-1 - TRBV7-3 few - CASSFGPGGTEAFF
15 TRBJ1-5 - TRBV11-2 - TGTGCCAGCAGCTTAGATGGGGCAGCCAATCAGCCCCAGCATTTT CASSLDGAANQPQHF
11 TRBJ1-1 - TRBV28 few TGTGCCAGCAGTGAGGAAACCAAAGCTTTCTTT CASSEETKAFF
12 TRBJ1-2 - TRBV6-6 many TGTGCCAGCAGCCCCTTAGGGGATGGCTACACCTTC CASSPLGDGYTF
13 TRBJ1-5 - TRBV29-1 many TGCAGCGTGGTCTCCGGGGGAGGACAGCCCCAGCATTTT CSVVSGGGQPQHF
16 TRBJ2-6 - TRBV5-8 - TGTGCCAGCAGCTTGTTCCAGGGGACTGGGGCCAACGTCCTGACTTTC CASSLFQGTGANVLTF
14 TRBJ2-7 - TRBV28 - TGTGCCACCATCAGGGCAGGGTTCTCCTACGAGCAGTACTTC CATIRAGFSYEQYF
15 TRBJ2-2 TRBD1 TRBV5-1 few TGCGCCAGCAGCTTGGCCCAGGGGGTAACCGGGGAGCTGTTTTTT CASSLAQGVTGELFF
17 TRBJ1-2 TRBD1 TRBV6-1 - TGTGCCAGCAGTGAGGAGACCGGGACAGGGGGTATGGATGGCTACACCTTC CASSEETGTGGMDGYTF
18 TRBJ2-2 TRBD2 TRBV10-3 - TGTGCCATCAGGTCAGGACTAGCGGGAGCGACGAACACCGGGGAGCTGTTTTTT CAIRSGLAGATNTGELFF
14 TRBJ2-3 TRBD2 TRBV28 - TGTGCCAGCAGTTTCGCTAGCGGCTCAGATACGCAGTATTTT CASSFASGSDTQYF
17 TRBJ2-1 TRBD2 TRBV28 few TGTGCCAGCAGCCCGTCGACGGGACTAGCGGGAGAGAATGAGCAGTTCTTC CASSPSTGLAGENEQFF
14 TRBJ2-2 - TRBV28 few TGTGCCAGCGGATGGTCGGGAGCTTCCGGGGAGCTGTTTTTT CASGWSGASGELFF
16 TRBJ2-7 - TRBV28 - TGTGCCAGCACCTTGGGCGGCAATAGGGGCATGATTGAGCAGTACTTC CASTLGGNRGMIEQYF
14 TRBJ1-4 TRBD1 TRBV27 many TGTGCCAGCAGTTCACAGGGGGCCTCAGGAAAACTGTTTTTT CASSSQGASGKLFF
16 TRBJ2-7 TRBD1 TRBV7-2 - TGTGCCAGCAGCTCATTCCCCAGGGGGCTTGGCTACGAGCAGTACTTC CASSSFPRGLGYEQYF
15 TRBJ1-5 - TRBV6-1 - TGTGCCAGCAGTGCAAACAGGGACGTCAGCCAGCCCCAGCATTTT CASSANRDVSQPQHF
15 TRBJ1-5 - TRBV5-1 - TGCGCCAGCAGCTTGGCTCCCGACAACGGCAAGCCCCAGCATTTT CASSLAPDNGKPQHF
17 TRBJ2-7 TRBD2 TRBV6-1 few TGTGCCAGCAGTGAAGCGAGACTAGCGGGATGGTCCTACGAGCAGTACTTC CASSEARLAGWSYEQYF
13 TRBJ1-5 - TRBV6-5 - TGTGCCAGCAGCCCTCAGCGCGATCAGCCCCAGCATTTT CASSPQRDQPQHF
15 TRBJ1-2 TRBD1 TRBV6-1 few TGTGCCAGCAGTGCAGGGACAGATACTAACTATGGCTACACCTTC CASSAGTDTNYGYTF
15 TRBJ2-1 TRBD2 TRBV7-8 few TGTGCCAGCAGCGCTACTAGCGGGGGGACCCATGAGCAGTTCTTC CASSATSGGTHEQFF
15 TRBJ2-3 TRBD2 TRBV7-6 many TGTGCCAGCAGCTTTGGAGCGGGAAGCACAGATACGCAGTATTTT CASSFGAGSTDTQYF
11 TRBJ2-7 - TRBV25-1 - TGTGCCAGCAGATCGAACTACGAGCAGTACTTC CASRSNYEQYF
13 TRBJ1-6 TRBD1 TRBV29-1 many TGCAGCGTCGGGACAGCCAGGGATTCACCCCTCCACTTT CSVGTARDSPLHF